Listed here is a single T cell receptor beta chain. The trim removed 5 bases at V and 6 bases at J, leaving 9 bases unmatched. The CDR3 runs to 14 residues. CDR1 is LNHDA, CDR2 SQIVND, per germline (reference sequence). These data are taken from a study of blood T cell repertoires in COVID-19. Profiling relied on immunoSEQ multiplex PCR, and the TCRdb table lists in-frame clones only, not all of them. The data contain roughly 250,000 clones, approximately 91% of them singletons. This chain uses TRBV19 with TRBJ2-7, with 8 bases aligning to TRBD2. The material sequenced was peripheral blood. The source is a man aged 30 to 45 with COVID-19, enrolled during active disease. Written as DNA, the CDR3 is TGTGCCAGTAGTCTGACTAGCGCGGAGGGCGAGCAGTACTTC. Its translation: CASSLTSAEGEQYF. The variable domain in full, with the rest retrieved from reference TRBV19 and TRBJ2-7, is DGGITQSPKYLFRKEGQNVTLSCEQNLNHDAMYWYRQDPGQGLRLIYYSQIVNDFQKGDIAEGYSVSREKKESFPLTVTSAQKNPTAFYLCASSLTSAEGEQYFGPGTRLTVT.